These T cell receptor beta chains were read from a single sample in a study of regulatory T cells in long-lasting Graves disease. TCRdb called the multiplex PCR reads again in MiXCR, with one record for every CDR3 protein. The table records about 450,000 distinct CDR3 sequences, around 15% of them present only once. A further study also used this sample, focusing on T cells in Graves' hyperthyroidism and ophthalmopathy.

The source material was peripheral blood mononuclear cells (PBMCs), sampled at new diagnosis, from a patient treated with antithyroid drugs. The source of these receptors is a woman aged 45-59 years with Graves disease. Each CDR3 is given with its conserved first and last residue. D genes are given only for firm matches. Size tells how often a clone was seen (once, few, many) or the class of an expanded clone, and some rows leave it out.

TGCGCCAGCAGCCCCCAGACTAGCGGAGCGTCCTACGAGCAGTACTTC CASSPQTSGASYEQYF TRBV5-1 many TRBJ2-7 TRBD2
TGCAGTGCTAAACCGGGACTAGCGGGCAATGAGCAGTTCTTC CSAKPGLAGNEQFF TRBV20-1 many TRBJ2-1 TRBD2
TGTGCCAGCACCCGGGAAGGGCCCCCCCCCCACGAGCAGTACTTC CASTREGPPPHEQYF TRBV28 once TRBJ2-7 .
TGCAGTGCTAGCGGGATACGGTCCTACGAGCAGTACTTC CSASGIRSYEQYF TRBV20-1 . TRBJ2-7 .
TGTGCCAGCAGCTTGGAGGGCATAGGGGGAAACCAAGAGACCCAGTACTTC CASSLEGIGGNQETQYF TRBV7-3 . TRBJ2-5 .
TGTGCCAGCAGCGCCGGGGGGGCCGGGGTGACTGAAGCTTTCTTT CASSAGGAGVTEAFF TRBV9 many TRBJ1-1 .
TGTGCCAGTAGTATCGGGACTATTTATAGCTCCTACAATGAGCAGTTCTTC CASSIGTIYSSYNEQFF TRBV19 many TRBJ2-1 TRBD2
TGTGCCAGCACCAAAGGGTCTAGCGGGAACACCGGGGAGCTGTTTTTT CASTKGSSGNTGELFF TRBV7-9 many TRBJ2-2 TRBD2
TGCAGCGTTGATCCCTGGCAGGGCCAAGAGACCCAGTACTTC CSVDPWQGQETQYF TRBV29-1 many TRBJ2-5 .
TGTGCCAGCAGCTTAGCCCCGGGACTAGCGGGAGCGGACGGGGAGCTGTTTTTT CASSLAPGLAGADGELFF TRBV7-2 many TRBJ2-2 TRBD2
TGTGCCAGCAGCTTAGTCACAGGGAGCCCCTCTGGAAACACCATATATTTT CASSLVTGSPSGNTIYF TRBV7-8 many TRBJ1-3 .
TGTGCCAGCTCACGACCGGGAACTTTCTCCTACGAGCAGTACTTC CASSRPGTFSYEQYF TRBV18 . TRBJ2-7 .
TGTGCCAGTAAAGACAGTCCCCAGGGAGCAGATACGCAGTATTTT CASKDSPQGADTQYF TRBV19 few TRBJ2-3 .
TGTGCCAGCAGTCAGTTAGCGGGAGGTATCGGGGAGCTGTTTTTT CASSQLAGGIGELFF TRBV27 many TRBJ2-2 TRBD2
TGCAGCGCCCTTTGGGCGGGAGGAGGGGATACGCAGTATTTT CSALWAGGGDTQYF TRBV29-1 few TRBJ2-3 TRBD2
TGCAGGGTCTCTCGGGAGGGGAATGAGCAGTTCTTC CRVSREGNEQFF TRBV20-1 many TRBJ2-1 TRBD2